This T cell receptor (beta chain) emerged from a study of cytomegalovirus exposure and HLA in healthy donors. Study-level points and caveats: Presence/absence analysis assumed near-uniform sequencing depth across donors.

V gave up 4 bases and J gave up 2 bases, with 11 bases separating them. The CDR3 extends over 14 amino acids. CDR1 LNHDA and CDR2 SQIVND come from the germline V gene (reference sequence). Primers included in the PCR were 60 Vbeta and 13 Jbeta primers. This table comes from immunoSEQ multiplex PCR, and its TCRdb copy is limited to in-frame clones, with some not included. This table holds 85,000 to 90,000 clones, 85% found once. Regarding donors, all were healthy bone marrow donors. As concerns this clone: The antigen is unknown.

The sample consisted of PBMCs. V usage is TRBV19 and J usage is TRBJ1-1; D is uncertain. The receptor was isolated from a middle-aged man in good health and CMV-seropositive. The CDR3 DNA sequence: TGTGCCAGTAGTACTTCCATGAGAAACACTGAAGCTTTCTTT. Translated, it gives CASSTSMRNTEAFF. Supplemented by reference TRBV19 and TRBJ1-1, the full variable domain reads DGGITQSPKYLFRKEGQNVTLSCEQNLNHDAMYWYRQDPGQGLRLIYYSQIVNDFQKGDIAEGYSVSREKKESFPLTVTSAQKNPTAFYLCASSTSMRNTEAFFGQGTRLTVV.